This T cell receptor beta chain was found in a study of shared T cell receptors in the human thymus. TCRdb keeps only in-frame clones here, not all; method: immunoSEQ multiplex PCR. The table has just under 550,000 clones, 75% to 80% seen once. Germline assignment: CDR1 LGHNA and CDR2 YSLEER. The CDR3 covers 14 residues. V was shortened by 1 base and J by 5 bases, with 8 bases between the two germline ends. Another study also made use of these data, one on human thymus T cells. That report adds: Thymic tissue was derived from resections collected during corrective heart surgery.

This chain joins TRBV4-3 and TRBJ2-2; weak D call: TRBD2 (5 bases). The sequence came from a boy less than two years old with a congenital heart defect. Sequences were obtained from thymocytes. The CDR3 DNA reads as TGCGCCAGCAGCCAAGCAGAGGGAACCGGGGAGCTGTTTTTT. This codes for CASSQAEGTGELFF.